This T cell receptor (beta chain) was captured by sequencing in a study of CXCR3-negative and CXCR3-positive naive CD8 T cells. Study-wide points: Whereas memory cells differed, naive CXCR3-negative and CXCR3-positive cells shared similar TRBV-TRBJ usage. TCR strength was inferred from TRB CDR3 properties, while surface CD5 was comparable between naive subsets. When CXCR3-positive naive cells were set against CXCR3-negative naive cells, the former had more hydrophobic TRB CDR3s.

Researchers prepared the TRB cDNA libraries using 5' RACE with UMI labels. Reprocessing the 5' RACE reads, TCRdb reports a single entry for every CDR3 protein and omits DNA. The table lists around 60,000 distinct CDR3 sequences. A remark on this clonotype: The antigen remains undetermined.

The CDR3 has 15 residues. Germline V gene lookup returns CDR1 SGHAT and CDR2 FQNNGV. This receptor was obtained from a human donor in good health. Some clones in this sample may be carry-over from other donors' samples. What was sequenced was naive CXCR3+ CD8+ T cells from blood. Subset described: CD45RO-CCR7+CD27+CD95- naive CD8+ T cells expressing CXCR3 (TNR3+). This chain uses TRBV11-2 with TRBJ1-1. CDR3 region: CASSPYLFQNTEAFF.